Included here is one T cell receptor beta chain sequence, with context. Its specificity is unknown. Memory CD4+ cells were defined as CD4+CD45RO+CD25-. Study-level results: Larger-cohort validation covered only one TCR beta V-J rearrangement.

TCRdb reanalysed the 5' RACE reads using MiXCR and keeps one entry per CDR3 protein. The sample has 5,000 to 6,500 distinct CDR3 sequences, about 28% seen once. The CDR3 loop spans 14 amino acids. Deletions cut 6 bases from V and 0 bases from J, with 14 bases between. Germline lookup yields CDR1 DFQATT and CDR2 SNEGSKA (reference sequence). The sequenced sample consisted of memory CD4+ T cells sorted from a lymph node. Subset indicated: memory CD4+ T cells, CD4+CD45RO+CD25-. This clonotype was sampled from a female donor with breast cancer. This chain joins TRBV20-1 and TRBJ1-2; tentatively, D is TRBD1 (6 bases). The CDR3 nucleotides read TGCAGTGCGACCACAGGGTTAGCTAACTATGGCTACACCTTC. It yields the protein CSATTGLANYGYTF.